This TCR beta chain came from a study of cytomegalovirus exposure and HLA in healthy donors. Germline values: CDR1 SEHNR, CDR2 FQNEAQ (reference sequence). V lost 3 bases and J lost 8; bases outside the gene matches: 12. The CDR3 spans 16 residues. PCR used 60 Vbeta primers and 13 Jbeta primers. Measured with immunoSEQ multiplex PCR; TCRdb has only the in-frame clones, and not every one. The repertoire consists of nearly 200,000 clones, with about 85% occurring once and the leading ten covering approximately 0.4%. The genes are TRBV7-9 and TRBJ1-2, with 10 nucleotides matching TRBD1. Sample: PBMCs. The TCR originated in a male donor in good health and CMV-seropositive. The CDR3 DNA reads TGTGCCAGCAGCTTTACGACAGGGGGCGCGTCGCGGGGCTACACCTTC. Amino acid sequence: CASSFTTGGASRGYTF.